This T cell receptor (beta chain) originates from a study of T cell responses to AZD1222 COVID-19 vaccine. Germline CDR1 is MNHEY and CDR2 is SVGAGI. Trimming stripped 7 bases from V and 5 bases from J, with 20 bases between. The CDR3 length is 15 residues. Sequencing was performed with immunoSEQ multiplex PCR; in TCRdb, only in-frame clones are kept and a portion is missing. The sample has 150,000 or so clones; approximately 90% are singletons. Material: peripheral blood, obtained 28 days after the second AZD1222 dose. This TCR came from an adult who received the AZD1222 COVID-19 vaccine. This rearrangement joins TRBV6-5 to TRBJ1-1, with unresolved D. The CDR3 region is CASTPGGEGGTEAFF. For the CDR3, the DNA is TGTGCCAGCACACCCGGCGGGGAAGGAGGAACTGAAGCTTTCTTT.